Listed below are T cell receptor beta chains from one sample, sequenced in a study of T cells after posttransplantation cyclophosphamide. Method: immunoSEQ multiplex PCR; TCRdb's copy keeps in-frame clones and lacks some. The repertoire holds about 32,000 clones, with around nine tenths as singletons. The sequenced sample consisted of naive CD4+ T cells sorted from PBMCs. The source is a woman aged 60-70 years in good health, CMV-negative, and a related stem cell transplant donor. Each CDR3 is given with its conserved first and last residue. The D gene is left open where the match is weak. Only part of the rows carry a size: once, few, many, or a class if the clone is expanded.

CDR3 protein: CASKAASSYEQYF; CDR3 DNA: TGTGCCAGCAAGGCAGCGTCCTCCTACGAGCAGTACTTC; J gene: TRBJ2-7; D gene: -; clone size: -; V gene: TRBV28
CDR3 protein: CASSSRPEPNTEAFF; CDR3 DNA: TGTGCCAGCAGCTCCAGGCCTGAACCGAACACTGAAGCTTTCTTT; J gene: TRBJ1-1; D gene: -; clone size: few; V gene: TRBV14
CDR3 protein: CSVLGGTSGSYEQYF; CDR3 DNA: TGCAGCGTTTTGGGGGGGACTAGCGGGAGCTACGAGCAGTACTTC; J gene: TRBJ2-7; D gene: TRBD2; clone size: -; V gene: TRBV29-1
CDR3 protein: CASSPGTATRGAFF; CDR3 DNA: TGTGCCAGCAGTCCCGGGACTGCGACACGGGGGGCTTTCTTT; J gene: TRBJ1-1; D gene: -; clone size: -; V gene: TRBV6-4
CDR3 protein: CASSPWGGLVDTQYF; CDR3 DNA: TGTGCCAGCAGTCCATGGGGGGGGCTGGTTGATACGCAGTATTTT; J gene: TRBJ2-3; D gene: -; clone size: -; V gene: TRBV27
CDR3 protein: CASSLDSSGNQPQHF; CDR3 DNA: TGTGCCAGCAGCTTGGACAGTTCGGGCAATCAGCCCCAGCATTTT; J gene: TRBJ1-5; D gene: -; clone size: -; V gene: TRBV7-9
CDR3 protein: CASSPRVEAFF; CDR3 DNA: TGTGCCAGCAGTCCCCGGGTTGAAGCTTTCTTT; J gene: TRBJ1-1; D gene: -; clone size: -; V gene: TRBV6-1
CDR3 protein: CATSSIGELFF; CDR3 DNA: TGTGCCACATCCAGTATCGGGGAGCTGTTTTTT; J gene: TRBJ2-2; D gene: -; clone size: -; V gene: TRBV2
CDR3 protein: CSVEYGDTEAFF; CDR3 DNA: TGCAGCGTTGAATATGGAGATACTGAAGCTTTCTTT; J gene: TRBJ1-1; D gene: -; clone size: -; V gene: TRBV29-1
CDR3 protein: CASSPPLGGNTEAFF; CDR3 DNA: TGTGCCAGCAGCCCCCCCCTGGGGGGGAACACTGAAGCTTTCTTT; J gene: TRBJ1-1; D gene: -; clone size: -; V gene: TRBV9
CDR3 protein: CASSLPGQESYEQYF; CDR3 DNA: TGTGCCAGCAGCTTGCCGGGACAGGAGTCCTACGAGCAGTACTTC; J gene: TRBJ2-7; D gene: TRBD1; clone size: -; V gene: TRBV5-6
CDR3 protein: CASSFGRGQETQYF; CDR3 DNA: TGCGCCAGCAGCTTCGGGAGAGGGCAAGAGACCCAGTACTTC; J gene: TRBJ2-5; D gene: -; clone size: -; V gene: TRBV5-1
CDR3 protein: CASSTATGSVPYNSPLHF; CDR3 DNA: TGTGCCAGCAGTACCGCGACAGGGTCGGTTCCCTATAATTCACCCCTCCACTTT; J gene: TRBJ1-6; D gene: TRBD1; clone size: -; V gene: TRBV27
CDR3 protein: CASMDGQTFSNQPQHF; CDR3 DNA: TGTGCCAGTATGGACGGACAGACCTTTAGCAATCAGCCCCAGCATTTT; J gene: TRBJ1-5; D gene: -; clone size: -; V gene: TRBV19
CDR3 protein: CASKRGGTAYEQYF; CDR3 DNA: TGTGCCAGCAAACGGGGGGGGACGGCCTACGAGCAGTACTTC; J gene: TRBJ2-7; D gene: TRBD2; clone size: -; V gene: TRBV6-6
CDR3 protein: CASSQEFLTGELFF; CDR3 DNA: TGCGCCAGCAGCCAAGAATTCTTGACCGGGGAGCTGTTTTTT; J gene: TRBJ2-2; D gene: -; clone size: -; V gene: TRBV4-3
CDR3 protein: CASSETVATTGTQYF; CDR3 DNA: TGTGCCAGCAGTGAAACGGTCGCTACAACGGGGACCCAGTACTTC; J gene: TRBJ2-5; D gene: -; clone size: -; V gene: TRBV2
CDR3 protein: CASSLLGAANTEAFF; CDR3 DNA: TGTGCCAGCAGTTTATTAGGGGCGGCGAACACTGAAGCTTTCTTT; J gene: TRBJ1-1; D gene: -; clone size: once; V gene: TRBV27
CDR3 protein: CASRTGVGYGYTF; CDR3 DNA: TGTGCCAGCAGGACAGGTGTGGGCTATGGCTACACCTTC; J gene: TRBJ1-2; D gene: -; clone size: once; V gene: TRBV28
CDR3 protein: CATGTAYNEQFF; CDR3 DNA: TGTGCCACCGGGACAGCCTACAATGAGCAGTTCTTC; J gene: TRBJ2-1; D gene: TRBD1; clone size: -; V gene: TRBV28
CDR3 protein: CASSFLSGGNTGELFF; CDR3 DNA: TGTGCCAGCAGTTTCCTTAGCGGGGGGAACACCGGGGAGCTGTTTTTT; J gene: TRBJ2-2; D gene: TRBD2; clone size: few; V gene: TRBV7-2
CDR3 protein: CASSLLGQGGNQPQHF; CDR3 DNA: TGTGCCAGCAGCTTACTGGGACAGGGGGGAAATCAGCCCCAGCATTTT; J gene: TRBJ1-5; D gene: TRBD1; clone size: -; V gene: TRBV7-3
CDR3 protein: CASSLTREAYNEQFF; CDR3 DNA: TGTGCCAGCAGCTTAACCCGGGAGGCCTACAATGAGCAGTTCTTC; J gene: TRBJ2-1; D gene: TRBD2; clone size: -; V gene: TRBV7-2
CDR3 protein: CASSEDYGETQYF; CDR3 DNA: TGTGCCAGCAGCGAGGACTACGGAGAGACCCAGTACTTC; J gene: TRBJ2-5; D gene: -; clone size: -; V gene: TRBV2
CDR3 protein: CASTLNQGTAKNIQYF; CDR3 DNA: TGTGCCAGCACCCTCAACCAGGGTACAGCCAAAAACATTCAGTACTTC; J gene: TRBJ2-4; D gene: -; clone size: -; V gene: TRBV27
CDR3 protein: CATSRLGATYEQYF; CDR3 DNA: TGTGCCACCAGCAGACTGGGGGCCACCTACGAGCAGTACTTC; J gene: TRBJ2-7; D gene: -; clone size: -; V gene: TRBV15
CDR3 protein: CASSLASPAGEQYF; CDR3 DNA: TGTGCCAGCAGCTTAGCCAGCCCGGCGGGGGAGCAGTACTTC; J gene: TRBJ2-7; D gene: -; clone size: -; V gene: TRBV7-9
CDR3 protein: CASSEWQEAELFF; CDR3 DNA: TGTGCCAGCAGTGAATGGCAGGAGGCGGAACTGTTTTTT; J gene: TRBJ1-4; D gene: -; clone size: -; V gene: TRBV6-1
CDR3 protein: CASSTGEGQPQHF; CDR3 DNA: TGTGCCAGCAGTACAGGGGAAGGTCAGCCCCAGCATTTT; J gene: TRBJ1-5; D gene: TRBD1; clone size: -; V gene: TRBV2
CDR3 protein: CASSIDPQGSWEKLFF; CDR3 DNA: TGCGCCAGCAGCATCGACCCACAGGGAAGTTGGGAAAAACTGTTTTTT; J gene: TRBJ1-4; D gene: -; clone size: -; V gene: TRBV5-1
CDR3 protein: CASSLVTGEHEQYF; CDR3 DNA: TGTGCCAGCAGCTTGGTGACAGGGGAACACGAGCAGTACTTC; J gene: TRBJ2-7; D gene: TRBD1; clone size: -; V gene: TRBV5-4
CDR3 protein: CSGTSYNEQFF; CDR3 DNA: TGCAGTGGGACTAGCTACAATGAGCAGTTCTTC; J gene: TRBJ2-1; D gene: TRBD2; clone size: once; V gene: TRBV20-1
CDR3 protein: CAWSARTGGTEAFF; CDR3 DNA: TGTGCCTGGAGTGCCAGGACAGGGGGTACTGAAGCTTTCTTT; J gene: TRBJ1-1; D gene: TRBD1; clone size: once; V gene: TRBV30
CDR3 protein: CASSIQSRRTRNEKLFF; CDR3 DNA: TGTGCCAGTAGTATACAATCTAGACGAACCCGAAACGAAAAACTGTTTTTT; J gene: TRBJ1-4; D gene: -; clone size: few; V gene: TRBV19
CDR3 protein: CASSLGAATEAFF; CDR3 DNA: TGTGCCAGCAGCTTAGGGGCAGCCACTGAAGCTTTCTTT; J gene: TRBJ1-1; D gene: -; clone size: -; V gene: TRBV11-3
CDR3 protein: CASRRTGVAGAFF; CDR3 DNA: TGTGCCAGCAGGAGAACAGGGGTGGCTGGAGCTTTCTTT; J gene: TRBJ1-1; D gene: TRBD1; clone size: -; V gene: TRBV6-1
CDR3 protein: CASSPLAGQFREAFF; CDR3 DNA: TGTGCCAGCAGTCCCCTAGCCGGACAGTTCAGAGAAGCTTTCTTT; J gene: TRBJ1-1; D gene: -; clone size: -; V gene: TRBV27
CDR3 protein: CASSALGRELGEQYF; CDR3 DNA: TGTGCCAGTAGCGCCTTGGGGCGGGAGCTTGGGGAGCAGTACTTC; J gene: TRBJ2-5; D gene: TRBD2; clone size: -; V gene: TRBV19
CDR3 protein: CASSIGGRVDTQYF; CDR3 DNA: TGTGCCAGTAGTATTGGCGGGAGAGTGGATACGCAGTATTTT; J gene: TRBJ2-3; D gene: TRBD2; clone size: once; V gene: TRBV19
CDR3 protein: CASRLAYPNVAGDEDNEQFF; CDR3 DNA: TGTGCAAGTCGCTTAGCCTATCCGAATGTGGCAGGGGATGAAGACAATGAGCAGTTCTTC; J gene: TRBJ2-1; D gene: -; clone size: -; V gene: TRBV12-2
CDR3 protein: CASSSEWKTGVGYSYEQYF; CDR3 DNA: TGCGCCAGCAGCTCCGAATGGAAAACAGGGGTTGGGTACTCCTACGAGCAGTACTTC; J gene: TRBJ2-7; D gene: TRBD1; clone size: -; V gene: TRBV5-1
CDR3 protein: CASSPTSLSGDEQFF; CDR3 DNA: TGTGCCAGCAGCCCTACAAGTCTGTCGGGGGATGAGCAGTTCTTC; J gene: TRBJ2-1; D gene: -; clone size: -; V gene: TRBV9
CDR3 protein: CASSTGQGRYGYTF; CDR3 DNA: TGTGCCAGCAGTACCGGACAGGGTCGTTATGGCTACACCTTC; J gene: TRBJ1-2; D gene: TRBD1; clone size: -; V gene: TRBV28
CDR3 protein: CATGLDLKTQYF; CDR3 DNA: TGTGCCACCGGACTAGATCTGAAGACCCAGTACTTC; J gene: TRBJ2-5; D gene: TRBD2; clone size: -; V gene: TRBV5-6
CDR3 protein: CASKEAGTRGYEQYF; CDR3 DNA: TGTGCCAGCAAGGAAGCGGGGACCCGGGGCTACGAGCAGTACTTC; J gene: TRBJ2-7; D gene: TRBD2; clone size: -; V gene: TRBV27